The 8 T cell receptor beta chains listed next were all sequenced from one sample in a study of T-cell reconstitution after alpha-beta-depleted transplantation in children. Library preparation (for TCRbeta) was performed with unique molecular identifiers. MiXCR, applied by TCRdb to the PCR reads, yields one record per CDR3 protein. The table has some 250,000 distinct CDR3 sequences, around 11% seen once; the top ten hold over 2.5%. Material: PBMCs from the stem cell graft donor, obtained from the stem cell graft. All receptors derive from a human donor who donated a stem cell graft to a child with acute lymphoblastic leukemia.

This clonotype was picked up many times. This chain links TRBV27 with TRBJ2-1; the match to TRBD1 covers 10 bases. The CDR3 spans 14 residues. V gave up 8 bases and J gave up 6 bases; unmatched junction bases: 7. From germline, CDR1 is MNHEY and CDR2 SMNVEV (reference sequence). For the CDR3, the DNA is TGTGCCAGCGGCCGGGACAGGGGTGGCAATGAGCAGTTCTTC. Translated, it gives CASGRDRGGNEQFF.

This clonotype was detected ten times or more. The chain combines TRBV3-1 with TRBJ2-2, with TRBD2 matching 7 bases. Trimming cost V 3 bases and J 7 bases; bases outside gene matches: 5. This CDR3 spans 14 amino acids. Germline-derived CDR1 and CDR2 are LGHDT and YNNKEL (reference sequence). CDR3 in amino acids: CASSHLRGDGELFF. The CDR3 DNA reads as TGTGCCAGCAGCCACCTCCGGGGGGACGGGGAGCTGTTTTTT.

The chain links TRBV5-1 to TRBJ2-1, with 8 bases lining up with TRBD2. Trimming removed 4 bases from V and 8 bases from J; junction bases left unmatched: 17. This CDR3 has 17 amino acids. The germline V gene has CDR1 SGHRS and CDR2 YFSETQ. The CDR3 loop is CASSRSTPGTSFDEQFF. In nucleotides, the CDR3 is TGCGCCAGCAGCCGTTCGACCCCCGGGACTAGTTTCGATGAGCAGTTCTTC.

V gene TRBV12-3 or TRBV12-4 combines with J gene TRBJ2-7, with 7 bases that match TRBD2. CDR3 length: 15 residues. The junction had 8 bases not matched to a gene; V was cut back by 5 bases and J by 1 base. The CDR3: CASSHWGGSSYEQYF. Written as DNA, the CDR3 is TGTGCCAGCAGTCACTGGGGGGGGAGTTCCTACGAGCAGTACTTC.

There are many counts of this clonotype. The gene calls are TRBV28 and TRBJ2-5, with 8 bases that match TRBD2. V gave up 6 bases and J gave up 5 bases; unmatched junction bases: 17. Germline assignment: CDR1 MDHEN and CDR2 SYDVKM. The CDR3 has 17 amino acids. The chain's CDR3 is CASRLGGGAGARETQYF. Written as DNA, the CDR3 is TGTGCCAGCAGGCTGGGCGGCGGAGCGGGGGCCCGGGAGACCCAGTACTTC.

This clonotype has a count of ten or more. The V gene is TRBV30, the J gene TRBJ1-1, with D unresolved. V lost 1 base and J 4 bases, leaving 10 bases between the germline ends. The germline gives CDR1 GTSNPN, CDR2 SVGIG (reference sequence). The CDR3 contains 13 residues. The CDR3 nucleotides are TGTGCCTGGAGTGCTCTGTCGTCCACTGAAGCTTTCTTT. This codes for CAWSALSSTEAFF.

This clonotype was recorded many times. The V call is TRBV18, the J call TRBJ2-5; TRBD2 matches at 7 bases. The CDR3 consists of 14 residues. The trim removed 4 bases at V and 3 bases at J, leaving 5 bases unmatched. Germline-derived CDR1 and CDR2 are KGHSH and LQKENI. CDR3 protein: CASSQLAAKETQYF. The CDR3 coding sequence is TGTGCCAGCTCACAGCTAGCGGCTAAAGAGACCCAGTACTTC. Together with reference TRBV18 and TRBJ2-5, the CDR3 gives the full variable domain: NAGVMQNPRHLVRRRGQEARLRCSPMKGHSHVYWYRQLPEEGLKFMVYLQKENIIDESGMPKERFSAEFPKEGPSILRIQQVVRGDSAAYFCASSQLAAKETQYFGPGTRLLVL.

This clonotype came up many times. The germline gene is not matched at one end of the junction; a read error may be the cause. V usage is TRBV12-3 or TRBV12-4 and J usage is TRBJ1-1; tentative D call: TRBD1 (5 bases). The CDR3 is 11 amino acids. The CDR3 spells CAAMVGTDAFF. CDR3 sequence (DNA): TGTGCCGCTATGGTAGGGACTGACGCTTTCTTT.